The sequence of this T cell receptor beta chain was determined in a study of blood T cells in healthy people across ages. Trimming removed 0 bases at V and 6 bases at J, with 9 bases between. The CDR3 covers 13 residues. Together with a sample-barcoded 5' primer, a J-beta primer mix was included in a second PCR lasting 7 to 11 cycles. TCRdb re-analysed the 5' RACE reads in MiXCR, keeping a single row per CDR3 protein. The data hold approximately 800,000 distinct CDR3 sequences, with about 56% observed a single time. The rearrangement joins TRBV12-3 or TRBV12-4 to TRBJ2-7; the D gene could be TRBD1 or TRBD2 (5 bases each). Sequenced: blood. This TCR derives from a man in his forties in good health. CDR3 bases: TGTGCCAGCAGTTTAGCGGCAGGGAGCGAGCAGTACTTC. Its protein product is CASSLAAGSEQYF.